The 5 T cell receptor beta chains given below trace back to one sample, sequenced in a study of cytomegalovirus exposure and HLA in healthy donors. PCR primers comprised 60 Vbeta and 13 Jbeta primers. Clones were read by immunoSEQ multiplex PCR, and TCRdb kept only the in-frame ones, dropping some. The sample consists of around 150,000 clones, nearly 80% of them appearing once. Source material: PBMCs. The source is a male donor in good health and CMV-seronegative.

The chain is built from TRBV5-6 and TRBJ1-4; TRBD1 matches 9 bases. Germline V gene data show CDR1 as SGHDT and CDR2 as YYEEEE. The V segment lost 4 bases and the J segment 1 base; nucleotides outside the gene matches: 5. The CDR3 spans 16 residues. CDR3 bases: TGTGCCAGCAGCCCCGGGACAGGGAAAACTAATGAAAAACTGTTTTTT. It codes for CASSPGTGKTNEKLFF.

V and J are TRBV5-1 and TRBJ1-2; 7 bases map to TRBD1. V trimming: 0 bases; J trimming: 8 bases; junction bases outside the gene matches: 7. The CDR3 is made up of 14 amino acids. The germline CDR1 and CDR2 sequences are SGHRS and YFSETQ. The CDR3 DNA follows: TGCGCCAGCAGCTTGGAGGCAGGGGGTCGAGGCTACACCTTC. Amino acid sequence: CASSLEAGGRGYTF.

This chain links TRBV9 with TRBJ1-1; D is uncertain. The CDR3 extends over 12 amino acids. Between the trimmed V and J ends, which lost 3 bases and 0 bases, there was a span of 3 bases. Germline values: CDR1 SGDLS, CDR2 YYNGEE. The CDR3 loop is CASSAMNTEAFF. DNA of the CDR3: TGTGCCAGCAGCGCCATGAACACTGAAGCTTTCTTT.

The chain joins TRBV4-3 to TRBJ2-2; 8 bases agree with TRBD1. Trimming at V came to 6 bases and at J to 1 base, leaving 4 bases not matched to a gene. CDR1 is LGHNA, CDR2 YSLEER, per germline. This CDR3 is 15 amino acids long. As DNA, the CDR3 is TGCGCCAGCAGGGGCGGGACAGGGAACACCGGGGAGCTGTTTTTT. Translated: CASRGGTGNTGELFF.

This chain joins TRBV7-9 and TRBJ2-1, with 8 bases that match TRBD2. This CDR3 spans 15 amino acids. J gave up 4 bases and V 5 bases, and 7 bases lay outside the gene matches. The germline V gene has CDR1 SEHNR and CDR2 FQNEAQ (reference sequence). The chain's CDR3 is CASSRSGSRYNEQFF. The CDR3 DNA is TGTGCCAGCAGCCGAAGCGGGAGTCGGTACAATGAGCAGTTCTTC. Filled out from reference TRBV7-9 and TRBJ2-1, the complete variable domain reads DTGVSQNPRHKITKRGQNVTFRCDPISEHNRLYWYRQTLGQGPEFLTYFQNEAQLEKSRLLSDRFSAERPKGSFSTLEIQRTEQGDSAMYLCASSRSGSRYNEQFFGPGTRLTVL.